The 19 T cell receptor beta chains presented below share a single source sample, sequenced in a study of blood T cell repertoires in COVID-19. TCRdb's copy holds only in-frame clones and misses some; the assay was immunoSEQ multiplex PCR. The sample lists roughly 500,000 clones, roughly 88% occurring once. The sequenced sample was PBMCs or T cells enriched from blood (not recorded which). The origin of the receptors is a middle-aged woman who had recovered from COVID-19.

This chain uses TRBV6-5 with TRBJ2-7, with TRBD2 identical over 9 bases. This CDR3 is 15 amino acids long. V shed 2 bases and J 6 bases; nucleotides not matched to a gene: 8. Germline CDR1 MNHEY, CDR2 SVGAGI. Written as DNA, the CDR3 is TGTGCCAGCAGTTACACTGTAGCGGGAGCGGCCGAGCAGTACTTC. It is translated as CASSYTVAGAAEQYF.

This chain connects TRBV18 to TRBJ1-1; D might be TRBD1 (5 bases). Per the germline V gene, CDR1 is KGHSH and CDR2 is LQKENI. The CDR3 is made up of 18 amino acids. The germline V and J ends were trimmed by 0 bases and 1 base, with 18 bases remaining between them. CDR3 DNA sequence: TGTGCCAGCTCACCACCGGTGGGGCCAAGGGGATGGAACACTGAAGCTTTCTTT. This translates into CASSPPVGPRGWNTEAFF.

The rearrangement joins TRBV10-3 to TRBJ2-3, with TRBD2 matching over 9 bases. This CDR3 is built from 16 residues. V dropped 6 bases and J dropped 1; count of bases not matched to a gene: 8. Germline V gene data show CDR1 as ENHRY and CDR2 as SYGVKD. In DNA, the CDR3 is TGTGCCATCAGGGACTTAGCGGGAGCCGGCACAGATACGCAGTATTTT. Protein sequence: CAIRDLAGAGTDTQYF.

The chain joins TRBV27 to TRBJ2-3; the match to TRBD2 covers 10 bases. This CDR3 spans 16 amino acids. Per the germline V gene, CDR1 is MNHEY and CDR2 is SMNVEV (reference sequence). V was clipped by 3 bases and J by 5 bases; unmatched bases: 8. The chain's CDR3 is CASSLELAGVGDTQYF. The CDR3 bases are TGTGCCAGCAGTTTGGAGCTAGCGGGAGTGGGAGATACGCAGTATTTT.

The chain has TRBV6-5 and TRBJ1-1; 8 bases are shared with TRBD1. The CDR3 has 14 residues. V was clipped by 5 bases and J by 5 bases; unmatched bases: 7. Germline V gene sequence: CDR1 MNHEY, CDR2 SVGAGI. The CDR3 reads CASSRQGKGTEAFF. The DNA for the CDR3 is TGTGCCAGCAGTCGACAGGGGAAGGGAACTGAAGCTTTCTTT.

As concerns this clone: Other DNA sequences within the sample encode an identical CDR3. The CDR3: CAISGGGSYNEQFF. The CDR3 nucleotides read TGTGCCATCAGTGGCGGAGGCTCCTACAATGAGCAGTTCTTC. This rearrangement joins TRBV10-3 to TRBJ2-1; weak D call: TRBD2 (5 bases). This CDR3 spans 14 amino acids. The V and J ends lost 4 bases and 0 bases respectively, with 7 bases between them. Germline CDR1 is ENHRY and CDR2 is SYGVKD.

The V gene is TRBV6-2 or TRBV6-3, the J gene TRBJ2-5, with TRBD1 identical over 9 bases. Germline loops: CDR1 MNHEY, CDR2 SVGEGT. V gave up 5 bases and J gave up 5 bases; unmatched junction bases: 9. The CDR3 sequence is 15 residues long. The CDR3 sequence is CASSRPGQGWETQYF. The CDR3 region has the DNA TGTGCCAGCAGTCGCCCGGGACAGGGATGGGAGACCCAGTACTTC.

The CDR3 sequence is CATRTGRGDNEQFF. The CDR3 nucleotides read TGTGCCACCCGCACAGGGAGAGGAGACAATGAGCAGTTCTTC. The chain joins TRBV10-3 to TRBJ2-1; D might be TRBD1 (6 bases). The CDR3 contains 14 residues. The V gene's germline CDR1 is ENHRY and CDR2 SYGVKD. The V gene lost 10 bases and the J gene lost 5 bases, with 18 bases spanning the gap.

The CDR3 DNA follows: TGTGCCTGGAGTCCTCAGGGTTGGTATGGCTACACCTTC. It is translated as CAWSPQGWYGYTF. This sequence joins TRBV30 and TRBJ1-2, with D tentatively TRBD1 (5 bases). V lost 2 bases to trimming and J lost 5 bases, with 12 bases between them. Germline lookup yields CDR1 GTSNPN and CDR2 SVGIG (reference sequence). The CDR3 sequence is 13 residues long.

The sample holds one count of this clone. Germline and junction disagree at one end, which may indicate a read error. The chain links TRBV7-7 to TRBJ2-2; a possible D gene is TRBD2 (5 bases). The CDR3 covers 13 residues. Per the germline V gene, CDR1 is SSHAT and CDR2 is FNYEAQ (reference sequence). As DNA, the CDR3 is TGTGCTAGCAGCTCCCTAGAGGGCGGGGAGCTGTTTTTT. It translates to CASSSLEGGELFF.

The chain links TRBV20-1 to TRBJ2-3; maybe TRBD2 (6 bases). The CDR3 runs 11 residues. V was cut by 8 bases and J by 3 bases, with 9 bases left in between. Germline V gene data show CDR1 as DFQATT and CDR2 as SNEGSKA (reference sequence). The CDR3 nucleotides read TGCAGTAGCGGGTCTACAGATACGCAGTATTTT. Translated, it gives CSSGSTDTQYF.

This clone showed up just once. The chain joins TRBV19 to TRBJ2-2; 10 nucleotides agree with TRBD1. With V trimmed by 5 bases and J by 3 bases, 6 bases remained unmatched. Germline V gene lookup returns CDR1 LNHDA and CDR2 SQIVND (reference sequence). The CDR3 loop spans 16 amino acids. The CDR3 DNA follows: TGTGCCAGTAGTTTAAGGACAGGGGGGTACACCGGGGAGCTGTTTTTT. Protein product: CASSLRTGGYTGELFF.

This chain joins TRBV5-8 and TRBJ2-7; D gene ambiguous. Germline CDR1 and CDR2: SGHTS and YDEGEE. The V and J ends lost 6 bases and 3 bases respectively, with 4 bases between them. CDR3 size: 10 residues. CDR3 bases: TGTGCCAGCACGGGCTACGAGCAGTACTTC. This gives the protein CASTGYEQYF.

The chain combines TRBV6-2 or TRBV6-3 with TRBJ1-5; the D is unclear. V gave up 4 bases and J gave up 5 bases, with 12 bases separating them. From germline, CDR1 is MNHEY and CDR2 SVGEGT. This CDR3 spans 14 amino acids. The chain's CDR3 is CASSSRREDQPQHF. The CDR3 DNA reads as TGTGCCAGCAGTTCTAGACGCGAGGATCAGCCCCAGCATTTT.

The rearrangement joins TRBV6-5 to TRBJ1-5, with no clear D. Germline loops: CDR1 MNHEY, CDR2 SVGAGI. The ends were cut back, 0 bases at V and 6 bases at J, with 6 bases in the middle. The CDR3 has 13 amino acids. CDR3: CASSYSVGQPQHF. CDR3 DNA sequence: TGTGCCAGCAGTTACTCGGTCGGTCAGCCCCAGCATTTT.

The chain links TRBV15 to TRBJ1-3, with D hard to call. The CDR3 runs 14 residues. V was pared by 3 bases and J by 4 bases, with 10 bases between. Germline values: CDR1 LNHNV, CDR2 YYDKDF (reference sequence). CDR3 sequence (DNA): TGTGCCACCAGCAGCGAGGAAATAGGAAACACCATATATTTT. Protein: CATSSEEIGNTIYF.

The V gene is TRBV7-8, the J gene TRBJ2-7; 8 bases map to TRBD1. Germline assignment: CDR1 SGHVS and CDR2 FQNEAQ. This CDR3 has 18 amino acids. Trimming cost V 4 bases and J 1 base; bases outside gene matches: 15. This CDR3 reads CASSYRDRFFGRSYEQYF. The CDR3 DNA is TGTGCCAGCAGCTATCGGGACAGGTTCTTTGGGCGGTCCTACGAGCAGTACTTC. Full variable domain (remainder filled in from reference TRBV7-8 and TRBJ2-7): GAGVSQSPRYKVAKRGQDVALRCDPISGHVSLFWYQQALGQGPEFLTYFQNEAQLDKSGLPSDRFFAERPEGSVSTLKIQRTQQEDSAVYLCASSYRDRFFGRSYEQYFGPGTRLTVT.

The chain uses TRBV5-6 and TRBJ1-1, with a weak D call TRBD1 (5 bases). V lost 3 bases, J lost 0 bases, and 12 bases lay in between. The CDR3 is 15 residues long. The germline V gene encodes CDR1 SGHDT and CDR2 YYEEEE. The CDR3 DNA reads TGTGCCAGCAGCTCACGGGGGGTTATGAACACTGAAGCTTTCTTT. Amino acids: CASSSRGVMNTEAFF.

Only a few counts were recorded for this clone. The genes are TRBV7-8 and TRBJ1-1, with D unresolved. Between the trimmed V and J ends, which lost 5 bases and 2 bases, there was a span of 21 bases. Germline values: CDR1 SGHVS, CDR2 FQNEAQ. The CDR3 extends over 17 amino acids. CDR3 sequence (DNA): TGTGCCAGCAGCCCCCGCGTCCGGTCAGGAAGAAACACTGAAGCTTTCTTT. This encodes CASSPRVRSGRNTEAFF.